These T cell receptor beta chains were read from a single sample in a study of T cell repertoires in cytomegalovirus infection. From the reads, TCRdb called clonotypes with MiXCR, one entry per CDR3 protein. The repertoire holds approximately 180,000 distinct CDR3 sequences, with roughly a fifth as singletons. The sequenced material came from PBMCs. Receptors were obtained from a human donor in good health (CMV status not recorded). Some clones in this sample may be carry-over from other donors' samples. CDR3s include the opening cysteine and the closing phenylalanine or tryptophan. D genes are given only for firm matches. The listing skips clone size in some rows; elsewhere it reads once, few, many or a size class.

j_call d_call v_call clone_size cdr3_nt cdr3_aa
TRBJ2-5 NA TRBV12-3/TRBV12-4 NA TGTGTCCGCAGTTTAACAGGGAAAGAGACCCAGTACTTC CVRSLTGKETQYF
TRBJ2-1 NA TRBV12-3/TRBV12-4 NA TGTGCCAGCAGTTTTAACAACAATGAGCAGTTCTTC CASSFNNNEQFF
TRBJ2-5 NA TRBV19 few TGTGCCAGTAGGCCCTCTGGGACTCGGAGGGTCCAAGAGACCCAGTACTTC CASRPSGTRRVQETQYF
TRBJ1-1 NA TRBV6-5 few TGTGCCAGCAACCTTGGGCAGGGGACTGAAGCTTTCTTT CASNLGQGTEAFF
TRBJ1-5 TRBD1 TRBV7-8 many TGTGCCAGCAGCTTAGCGCAACAGGGGATAAACCAGCCCCAGCATTTT CASSLAQQGINQPQHF
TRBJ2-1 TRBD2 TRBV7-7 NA TGTGCTAGCAGCTTAGCGGCAGCGGGAACTGCCTACAATGAGCAGTTCTTC CASSLAAAGTAYNEQFF
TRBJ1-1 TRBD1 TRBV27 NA TGTGCCAGCAGTTTGATAACAGGGGGAACGAACACTGAAGCTTTCTTT CASSLITGGTNTEAFF
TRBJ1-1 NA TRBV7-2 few TGTGCCAGCAGCTTACAACGATCTAGCCGGGGTGACACTGAAGCTTTCTTT CASSLQRSSRGDTEAFF
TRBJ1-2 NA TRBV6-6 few TGTGCCAGCAGTCTTACCGCGATCGGTAAAGGGGCTAACTATGGCTACACCTTC CASSLTAIGKGANYGYTF
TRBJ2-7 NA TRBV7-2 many TGTGCCAGCAGCTTAAATTTGGGAGGACTCAACCACTACGAGCAGTACTTC CASSLNLGGLNHYEQYF
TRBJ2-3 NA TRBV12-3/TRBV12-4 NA TGTGCCAGCAGTAAGACAGGGGGACTAGCCGCCGATACGCAGTATTTT CASSKTGGLAADTQYF
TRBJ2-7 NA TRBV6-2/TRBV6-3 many TGTGCCAGCAGCCCCGACCCCAGGGCGTACGAGCAGTACTTC CASSPDPRAYEQYF
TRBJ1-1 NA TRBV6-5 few TGTGCCAGCAGTACAATCAGGGTGCGCACTGAAGCTTTCTTT CASSTIRVRTEAFF
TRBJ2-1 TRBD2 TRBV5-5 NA TGTGCCAGCAGCTGGGGGCGCGGACTAGCGGGAGTCTCCTACAATGAGCAGTTCTTC CASSWGRGLAGVSYNEQFF